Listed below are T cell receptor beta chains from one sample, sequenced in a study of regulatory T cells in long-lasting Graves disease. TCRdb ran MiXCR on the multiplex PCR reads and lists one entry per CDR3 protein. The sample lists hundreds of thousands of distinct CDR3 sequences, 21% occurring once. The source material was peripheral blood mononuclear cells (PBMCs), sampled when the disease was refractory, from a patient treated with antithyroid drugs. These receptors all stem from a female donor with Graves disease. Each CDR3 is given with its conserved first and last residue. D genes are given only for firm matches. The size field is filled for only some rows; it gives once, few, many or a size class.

TGTGCCAGCAGAGGGCTAGCCAAAAACATTCAGTACTTC,CASRGLAKNIQYF,NA,many,TRBJ2-4,TRBV27
TGTGCCAGCAGTTTAACTCGTGGGTACGATCAGCCCCAGCATTTT,CASSLTRGYDQPQHF,NA,few,TRBJ1-5,TRBV28
TGTGCCACCAGCAGAGACCGGGCCTCCAACACCGGGGAGCTGTTTTTT,CATSRDRASNTGELFF,NA,NA,TRBJ2-2,TRBV15
TGTGCCAGCAGTTTATCTCCCTACGAGCAGTACTTC,CASSLSPYEQYF,NA,many,TRBJ2-7,TRBV28
TGCAGTGCTGCCCCGGGACAGGGGGCCGGGGAGCTGTTTTTT,CSAAPGQGAGELFF,TRBD1,NA,TRBJ2-2,TRBV20-1
TGTGCCAGCAGTGAGAGACAGTCCTCCGTCTCTGGGGCCAACGTCCTGACTTTC,CASSERQSSVSGANVLTF,NA,many,TRBJ2-6,TRBV2
TGTGCCAGCAGCCCTGGGACTAGCGGGAGGGCTCCCCAAGAGACCCAGTACTTC,CASSPGTSGRAPQETQYF,TRBD2,NA,TRBJ2-5,TRBV5-4
TGCGCCAGCAGCTTGGAGGTTAACAGCGGGGGCACTGAAGCTTTCTTT,CASSLEVNSGGTEAFF,NA,few,TRBJ1-1,TRBV5-1
TGTGCCAGCAGCTTGGTTGGAGATACGCAGTATTTT,CASSLVGDTQYF,NA,NA,TRBJ2-3,TRBV7-2
TGTGCCAGCAGCTTAGAACCTTTCGGGAATTCACCCCTCCACTTT,CASSLEPFGNSPLHF,NA,NA,TRBJ1-6,TRBV7-2